The present TCR beta chain was sequenced within a study of response to subunit inactivated influenza vaccine. Findings of the study overall: Authors suggested each seasonal flu vaccination may recruit only limited numbers of new T cells.

Concerning this clonotype itself: Its antigen is unidentified.

MiXCR was run by TCRdb on the RT-PCR reads, yielding one entry per CDR3 protein. The repertoire holds roughly 700,000 distinct CDR3 sequences, with approximately 15% as singletons. This CDR3 spans 15 amino acids. Germline-derived CDR1 and CDR2 are SGHRS and YFSETQ. Trimming pared 2 bases from V and 6 bases from J, leaving 17 bases between. V gene TRBV5-1 combines with J gene TRBJ1-1, with D possibly TRBD1 on 5 matching bases. The sequencing here drew on PBMCs from blood, taken roughly 15 days before vaccination. The sequence was collected from a man between 45 and 60 years old who received an inactivated influenza vaccine. The CDR3 protein is CASSFRAGWGAEAFF. In DNA, the CDR3 is TGCGCCAGCAGCTTTCGAGCGGGGTGGGGGGCTGAAGCTTTCTTT.